This paragraph covers one TCR beta chain sequence. This clone's antigen is unknown. Base-call qualities are not available, and no considerably larger clone is one nucleotide away. This specimen comes from a study of shared T cell receptors in the human thymus (dated by TCRdb to the early 2020s). About the investigation overall: The study investigated the way shared, self-reactive T-cell receptor alpha chains are produced in the human thymus.

Library creation used the immunoSEQ multiplex PCR assay. This is the immuneACCESS table as TCRdb keeps it, with only in-frame sequences that have V and J called. A part of the clones is gone; compared with another copy, unresolved V genes explain less than half, and the rest is unexplained. Across this sample there are hundreds of thousands of clones, with over 75% seen only once. The ten largest make up 0.0095% to 0.011% of the sample. CDR1 and CDR2, per the germline V gene, are SNHLY and FYNNEI. The CDR3 goes from the cysteine to the phenylalanine over 13 residues. Only the CDR3 portion is preserved as DNA: 39 bases, with reading frame beginning at the first base. V is trimmed back by 6 bases and J by 3 bases, and the junction contains 3 bases that no gene match accounts for. These data were also filed under a second study, of human thymus T cells. That second publication adds: The donors were immunologically healthy infants in Finland who had open corrective cardiac surgery for congenital heart defects. Thymus tissue was obtained as surgical resects removed during corrective cardiac surgery. V and J gene segment usage appeared biased in both thymic and peripheral blood repertoires. According to the related research, thymic TCR repertoires were highly overlapping among unrelated individuals. The study described the TCR alpha and beta repertoires in under 10 infant thymus samples and four matching peripheral blood samples. The infant donors were roughly 7 to 244 days old, and the cohort included several males and a couple of females. Thymocytes were freed from the tissue by mechanical means and kept at -70 degrees C as pellets of roughly 8.5-31 million cells. Genomic DNA was extracted from frozen cell pellets with a QIAsymphony instrument. The immunoSEQ multiplex PCR assay was used to amplify the TCRB and TCRAD loci from a standardized quantity of quality-controlled genomic DNA. The amplicons covered the V(D)J region and were long enough to include the CDR3 and to identify the V and J genes. The amplicons were sequenced on an Illumina platform via the commercial immunoSEQ service. Primer bias and sequencing errors were corrected as previously described, and TCRAD and TCRB were defined on the basis of the IMGT database. immunoSEQ Analyzer 3.0 and VDJTools were used for repertoire analysis, which covered basic statistics, V/J segment usage, diversity estimates, rarefaction and pairwise overlap. Diversity was estimated using the Chao1, ChaoE, Efron-Thisted, Shannon and inverse Simpson indices, and was also estimated on datasets down-sampled to the size of the smallest sample. For repertoire overlap, CDR3 nucleotide sequence, V gene and J gene had to match strictly, and clustering was done by Jaccard-based multidimensional scaling. On average, roughly 810,000 unique TCRB clonotypes were obtained from thymus samples, compared with approximately 84,000 from blood samples.

This receptor was taken from a boy younger than two with a congenital heart defect. Donor details come from another sample of the same person, matched by shared clones. Input material: thymocytes. The chain couples TRBV2 to TRBJ2-7; TRBD1 agrees with 9 junctional bases. The CDR3 protein: CASREGQGYEQYF. The DNA sequence is given as TGTGCCAGCAGAGAGGGACAGGGCTACGAGCAGTACTTC. The entire variable domain, with the stretches around the CDR3 drawn from the reference TRBV2 and TRBJ2-7 proteins, is EPEVTQTPSHQVTQMGQEVILRCVPISNHLYFYWYRQILGQKVEFLVSFYNNEISEKSEIFDDQFSVERPDGSNFTLKIRSTKLEDSAMYFCASREGQGYEQYFGPGTRLTVT.